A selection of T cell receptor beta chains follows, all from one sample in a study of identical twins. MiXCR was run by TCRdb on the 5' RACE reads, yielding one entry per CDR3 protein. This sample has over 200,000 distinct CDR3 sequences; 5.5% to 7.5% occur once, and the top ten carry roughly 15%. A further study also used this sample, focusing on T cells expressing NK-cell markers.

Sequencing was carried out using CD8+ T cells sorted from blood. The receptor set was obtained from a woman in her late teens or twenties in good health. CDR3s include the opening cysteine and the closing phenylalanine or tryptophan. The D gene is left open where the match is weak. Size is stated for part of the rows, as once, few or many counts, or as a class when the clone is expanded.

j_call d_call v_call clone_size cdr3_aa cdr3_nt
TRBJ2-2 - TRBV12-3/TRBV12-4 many CASSSAWELFF TGTGCCAGCAGTTCGGCCTGGGAGCTGTTTTTT
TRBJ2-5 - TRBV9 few CASSVEGAFMETQYF TGTGCCAGCAGCGTAGAAGGGGCCTTTATGGAGACCCAGTACTTC
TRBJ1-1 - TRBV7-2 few CASSLNIPSTEAFF TGTGCCAGCAGCTTAAACATCCCCAGCACTGAAGCTTTCTTT
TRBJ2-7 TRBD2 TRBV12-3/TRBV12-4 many CASSLRGTYEQYF TGTGCCAGCAGTTTGCGGGGGACCTACGAGCAGTACTTC
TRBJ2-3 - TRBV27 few CASSFGSLTDTQYF TGTGCCAGCAGTTTCGGGTCACTCACAGATACGCAGTATTTT
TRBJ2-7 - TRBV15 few CATSRDSRTAYPYEQYF TGTGCCACCAGCAGAGATAGTAGGACAGCTTATCCCTACGAGCAGTACTTC
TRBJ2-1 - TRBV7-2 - CASSPALAGHNEQFF TGTGCCAGCAGCCCCGCCTTGGCGGGACACAATGAGCAGTTCTTC
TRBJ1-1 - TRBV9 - CASSVEGGNTEAFF TGTGCCAGCAGCGTAGAAGGCGGCAACACTGAAGCTTTCTTT
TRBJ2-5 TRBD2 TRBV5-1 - CASSPGPSGEETQYF TGCGCCAGCAGCCCGGGGCCTAGCGGGGAAGAGACCCAGTACTTC
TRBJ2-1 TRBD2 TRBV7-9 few CASSSGTSGSFGEQFF TGTGCCAGCAGCTCCGGGACTAGCGGGAGCTTTGGTGAGCAGTTCTTC
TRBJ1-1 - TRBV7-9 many CASSYLRDLPEAFF TGTGCCAGCAGTTACCTCCGGGATCTCCCTGAAGCTTTCTTT
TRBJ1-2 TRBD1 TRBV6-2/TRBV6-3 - CASRRDRDGYTF TGTGCCAGCCGCCGGGACAGGGATGGCTACACCTTC
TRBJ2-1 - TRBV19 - CASSRGGNFNEQFF TGTGCCAGTAGTCGGGGCGGAAATTTCAATGAGCAGTTCTTC
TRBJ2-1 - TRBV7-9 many CASNYLSYNEQFF TGTGCCAGCAACTACCTCTCGTACAATGAGCAGTTCTTC
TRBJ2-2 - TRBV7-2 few CASSLTSRPGELFF TGTGCCAGCAGCTTAACATCAAGGCCCGGGGAGCTGTTTTTT
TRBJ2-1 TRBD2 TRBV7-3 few CASSSLAGLYNEQFF TGTGCCAGCAGCTCCCTAGCGGGGCTCTACAATGAGCAGTTCTTC
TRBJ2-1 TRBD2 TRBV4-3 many CASSHLAGSTNEQFF TGCGCCAGCAGCCACCTAGCGGGATCAACCAATGAGCAGTTCTTC
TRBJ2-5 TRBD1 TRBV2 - CASGPRDREETQYF TGTGCCAGCGGGCCCCGGGACAGGGAAGAGACCCAGTACTTC
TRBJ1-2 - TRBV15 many CATSRDQAGFNGYTF TGTGCCACCAGCAGAGATCAGGCAGGGTTTAATGGCTACACCTTC
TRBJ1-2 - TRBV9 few CASSGSRAGIYGYTF TGTGCCAGCAGCGGTAGCCGGGCGGGGATCTATGGCTACACCTTC
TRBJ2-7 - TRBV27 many CASSLAGNYEQYF TGTGCCAGCAGTTTAGCAGGGAATTACGAGCAGTACTTC
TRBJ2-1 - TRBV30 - CAWSPTDWGNEQFF TGTGCCTGGAGTCCTACGGACTGGGGAAATGAGCAGTTCTTC
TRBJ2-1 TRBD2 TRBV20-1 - CSAHGLAGDNEQFF TGCAGTGCCCACGGGCTAGCGGGGGACAATGAGCAGTTCTTC
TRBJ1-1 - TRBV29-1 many CSVEDPGFEAFF TGCAGCGTTGAAGATCCGGGATTTGAAGCTTTCTTT
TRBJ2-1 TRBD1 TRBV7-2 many CASSSYEGTGQFF TGTGCCAGCAGCTCCTACGAAGGGACAGGCCAGTTCTTC
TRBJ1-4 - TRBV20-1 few CSVSSSRGVGSEKLFF TGCAGTGTCAGTTCGAGTCGGGGAGTCGGTAGTGAAAAACTGTTTTTT
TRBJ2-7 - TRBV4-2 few CASSQEARGHEQYF TGTGCCAGCAGCCAAGAAGCCCGGGGGCACGAGCAGTACTTC
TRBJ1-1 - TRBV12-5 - CASGLGGAEAFF TGTGCTAGTGGTTTGGGTGGGGCTGAAGCTTTCTTT
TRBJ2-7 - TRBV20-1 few CSATATRVYEQYF TGCAGTGCTACCGCCACCCGGGTCTACGAGCAGTACTTC
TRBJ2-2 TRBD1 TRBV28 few CASSLRQGGTGELFF TGTGCCAGCAGTTTACGACAGGGGGGCACCGGGGAGCTGTTTTTT
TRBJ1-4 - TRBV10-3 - CAISEAGLNEKLFF TGTGCCATCAGTGAAGCAGGGCTGAATGAAAAACTGTTTTTT
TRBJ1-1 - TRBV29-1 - CSVGGGLYTEAFF TGCAGCGTTGGAGGGGGTCTTTACACTGAAGCTTTCTTT
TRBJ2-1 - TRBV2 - CASSEELAWSEQFF TGTGCCAGCAGTGAAGAACTGGCGTGGAGTGAGCAGTTCTTC
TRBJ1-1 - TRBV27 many CASSLGRRDGAFF TGTGCCAGCAGTCTCGGCAGGCGGGACGGAGCTTTCTTT
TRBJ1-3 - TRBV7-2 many CASSLDPELFGNTIYF TGTGCCAGCAGCTTAGACCCCGAGTTGTTTGGAAACACCATATATTTT
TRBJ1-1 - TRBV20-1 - CSASGIPRRMNTEAFF TGCAGTGCAAGTGGGATTCCTAGGAGGATGAACACTGAAGCTTTCTTT
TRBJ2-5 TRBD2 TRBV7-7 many CASSRTSGSSETQYF TGTGCCAGCAGCCGAACTAGCGGGAGTTCAGAGACCCAGTACTTC
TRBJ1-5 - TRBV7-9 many CASSLVTVTSNQPQHF TGTGCCAGCAGCTTGGTTACAGTTACTAGCAATCAGCCCCAGCATTTT
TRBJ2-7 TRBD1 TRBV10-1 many CASSSGTGPHEQYF TGCGCCAGCAGCTCCGGGACAGGGCCCCACGAGCAGTACTTC
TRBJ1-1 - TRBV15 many CATEAPVSGTEAFF TGTGCCACCGAGGCTCCGGTCTCTGGCACTGAAGCTTTCTTT
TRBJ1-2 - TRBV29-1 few CSVVLPASYGYTF TGCAGCGTTGTACTGCCGGCCAGCTATGGCTACACCTTC
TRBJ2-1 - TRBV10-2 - CASRAEDLWGNEQFF TGCGCCAGCAGGGCCGAAGACCTTTGGGGCAATGAGCAGTTCTTC
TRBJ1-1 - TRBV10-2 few CASSEDSSAFF TGCGCCAGCAGTGAGGACAGTTCAGCTTTCTTT
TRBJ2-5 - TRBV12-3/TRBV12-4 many CASSFSGETQYF TGTGCCAGCAGTTTTTCCGGGGAGACCCAGTACTTC
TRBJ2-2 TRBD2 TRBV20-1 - CSAVAGGNTGELFF TGCAGTGCTGTAGCGGGAGGGAACACCGGGGAGCTGTTTTTT
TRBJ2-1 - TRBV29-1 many CSVPRAGTPYNEQFF TGCAGCGTACCGAGGGCGGGGACCCCGTACAATGAGCAGTTCTTC
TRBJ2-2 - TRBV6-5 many CASSYMSPGELFF TGTGCCAGCAGTTACATGTCGCCGGGGGAGCTGTTTTTT
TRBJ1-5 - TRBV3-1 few CASSPYGAGGQPQHF TGTGCCAGCAGCCCTTACGGGGCCGGCGGTCAGCCCCAGCATTTT
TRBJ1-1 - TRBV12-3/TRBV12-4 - CASSLALSIAAEAFF TGTGCCAGCAGTTTAGCGCTAAGTATAGCGGCTGAAGCTTTCTTT
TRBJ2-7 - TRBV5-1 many CASSFRTGDYEQYF TGCGCCAGCAGCTTCAGAACAGGAGACTACGAGCAGTACTTC
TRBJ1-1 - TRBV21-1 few CASSNVGPEAFF TGTGCCAGCAGCAATGTGGGACCTGAAGCTTTCTTT
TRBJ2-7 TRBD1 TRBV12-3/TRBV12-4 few CASRPGTGQVEQYF TGTGCCAGCAGACCTGGGACAGGGCAGGTCGAGCAGTACTTC
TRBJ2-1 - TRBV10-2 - CASSDMAVLSEQFF TGCGCCAGCAGTGATATGGCAGTTTTGAGTGAGCAGTTCTTC